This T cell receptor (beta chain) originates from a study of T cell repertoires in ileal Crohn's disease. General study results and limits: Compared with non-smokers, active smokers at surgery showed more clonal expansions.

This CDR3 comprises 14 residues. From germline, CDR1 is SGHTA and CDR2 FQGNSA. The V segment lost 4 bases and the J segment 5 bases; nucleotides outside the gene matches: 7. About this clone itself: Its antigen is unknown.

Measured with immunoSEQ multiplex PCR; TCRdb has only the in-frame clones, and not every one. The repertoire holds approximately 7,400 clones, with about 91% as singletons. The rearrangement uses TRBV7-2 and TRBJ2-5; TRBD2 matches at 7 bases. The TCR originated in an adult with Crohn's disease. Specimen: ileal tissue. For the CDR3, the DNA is TGTGCCAGCAGCTCAAATCAGCGGGGTGAGACCCAGTACTTC. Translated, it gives CASSSNQRGETQYF.